The 16 T cell receptor beta chains below come from one sample, sequenced in a study of T cells after yellow fever vaccination. TCRdb reanalysed the 5' RACE reads using MiXCR and keeps one entry per CDR3 protein. The top ten hold around 23% of the sample, which has 250,000 to 400,000 distinct CDR3 sequences, roughly 4% seen once. Material: PBMCs, obtained 5 days after the yellow fever booster vaccination. These receptors were obtained from a man younger than 30 who received the YFV17D yellow fever vaccine.

The gene calls are TRBV7-2 and TRBJ2-7, with 9 bases fitting TRBD2. Germline CDR1 reads SGHTA; CDR2 reads FQGNSA. The CDR3 sequence is 17 residues long. Germline trimming cut 5 bases from V and 0 bases from J; bases unmatched to any gene: 11. CDR3 nucleotide sequence: TGTGCCAGCAGCCAGAGTAGCGGGGGAGCCATCTCCTACGAGCAGTACTTC. This gives the protein CASSQSSGGAISYEQYF.

This clonotype has a handful of counts. The CDR3 nucleotides are TGTGCCAGCAGCCACCGGGACAAGGGAGGCAATGAGCAGTTCTTC. Translated, it gives CASSHRDKGGNEQFF. This chain connects TRBV11-3 to TRBJ2-1, with D perhaps matching TRBD1 or TRBD2 (6 bases each). Germline V lookup: CDR1 SGHNT, CDR2 YENEEA. The CDR3 sequence is 15 residues long. Trimming took 5 bases from V and 6 from J, leaving 17 bases between them.

This clonotype appeared a few times. The chain couples TRBV15 to TRBJ2-7; D is uncertain. The germline V gene encodes CDR1 LNHNV and CDR2 YYDKDF (reference sequence). This CDR3 is 15 amino acids long. V dropped 0 bases and J dropped 3 bases, with 12 bases sitting between them. CDR3 nucleotide sequence: TGTGCCACCAGCAGAGATCCCAATCCGGGCTACGAGCAGTACTTC. Amino acid sequence: CATSRDPNPGYEQYF.

The rearrangement uses TRBV6-5 and TRBJ2-5, with D possibly being TRBD1 or TRBD2 (5 bases each). V was clipped by 3 bases and J by 1 base, with 15 bases between them. Germline V lookup: CDR1 MNHEY, CDR2 SVGAGI. The CDR3 covers 16 residues. The CDR3 reads CASSYRGLGGQETQYF. The CDR3 DNA sequence: TGTGCCAGCAGTTATAGGGGTCTTGGGGGCCAAGAGACCCAGTACTTC.

This clonotype was observed a few times. This sequence joins TRBV9 and TRBJ2-5; no clear D gene. Germline V gene data show CDR1 as SGDLS and CDR2 as YYNGEE. The length of the CDR3 is 16 residues. V lost 0 bases and J lost 4, with 16 bases in between. CDR3 sequence reads: CASSVGAVMGIETQYF. DNA for the CDR3: TGTGCCAGCAGCGTAGGGGCAGTCATGGGGATAGAGACCCAGTACTTC.

This chain joins TRBV21-1 and TRBJ2-3. TRBV21-1 is assigned pseudogene status. The CDR3 has 14 amino acids. The CDR3 region is CASIANWTTDTQYF. As DNA, the CDR3 is TGTGCCAGCATCGCAAACTGGACCACAGATACGCAGTATTTT.

This clonotype was recorded at least ten times. The chain links TRBV4-3 to TRBJ2-3; D call uncertain. Germline lookup yields CDR1 LGHNA and CDR2 YSLEER. V was pared by 4 bases and J by 6 bases, with 8 bases between. This CDR3 is built from 12 residues. CDR3 amino acids: CASSPMGDTQYF. DNA for the CDR3: TGCGCCAGCAGCCCAATGGGGGATACGCAGTATTTT.

A few counts support this clonotype. The chain recombines TRBV6-5 with TRBJ1-1, with 9 bases fitting TRBD1. Trimming removed 5 bases from V and 6 bases from J; junction bases left unmatched: 4. Germline lookup yields CDR1 MNHEY and CDR2 SVGAGI. The CDR3 contains 13 residues. The CDR3 DNA reads as TGTGCCAGCAGTCGACAGGGGGGCTCTGAAGCTTTCTTT. Translated, it gives CASSRQGGSEAFF.

This clonotype showed up just a few times. This chain links TRBV5-5 with TRBJ1-2, with D possibly matching TRBD1 (6 bases). The CDR3 extends over 15 amino acids. V was shortened by 1 base and J by 8 bases, with 18 bases between the two germline ends. Germline V lookup: CDR1 SGHKS, CDR2 YYEKEE (reference sequence). The CDR3: CASSLLTGRTEGYTF. The CDR3 nucleotides read TGTGCCAGCAGCTTGCTTACAGGGAGGACGGAAGGCTACACCTTC.

This clonotype was picked up many times. This chain joins TRBV5-1 and TRBJ1-2; no definite D call. The germline V gene encodes CDR1 SGHRS and CDR2 YFSETQ. The CDR3 spans 15 residues. V was shortened by 0 bases and J by 1 base, with 10 bases between the two germline ends. CDR3 amino acids: CASSLDGNLNYGYTF. Written as DNA, the CDR3 is TGCGCCAGCAGCTTGGACGGGAACCTTAACTATGGCTACACCTTC.

The chain carries TRBV5-4 and TRBJ1-1; D perhaps matches TRBD1 (6 bases). CDR3 length: 15 amino acids. Per germline, CDR1 SGHNT and CDR2 YYREEE (reference sequence). With 4 bases removed from V and 0 bases from J, the gap between germline ends came to 13 bases. Here the CDR3 reads CASSTGGQMNTEAFF. In DNA form, the CDR3 reads TGTGCCAGCAGCACCGGCGGACAGATGAACACTGAAGCTTTCTTT.

CDR3 amino acids: CASSMPANTEAFF. The CDR3 DNA follows: TGTGCCAGCAGCATGCCGGCAAACACTGAAGCTTTCTTT. The chain links TRBV7-2 to TRBJ1-1; unclear D gene. V gave up 5 bases and J gave up 2 bases, with 9 bases separating them. This CDR3 comprises 13 residues. Germline lookup yields CDR1 SGHTA and CDR2 FQGNSA.

This clonotype showed up many times. The V gene is TRBV12-3 or TRBV12-4, the J gene TRBJ1-2, with D possibly being TRBD1 (5 bases). The CDR3 is 12 residues long. Trimming removed 2 bases at V and 8 bases at J, with 9 bases between. The CDR3 coding sequence is TGTGCCAGCAGTTTAAGGGAGGGGGGCTACACCTTC. Its protein is CASSLREGGYTF.

To note about this clonotype: The junction departs from the called germline gene at one end, perhaps through a read error. As DNA, the CDR3 is TGTGCCAGCAGCGTAGAACGCTCTCCTCCAATTTTCTTC. Protein product: CASSVERSPPIFF. The chain is built from TRBV9 and TRBJ1-2, with D unresolved. CDR1 is SGDLS and CDR2 is YYNGEE in the germline V gene. The CDR3 loop spans 13 amino acids. Looking up the rest from reference TRBV9 and TRBJ1-2 gives the full variable domain: DSGVTQTPKHLITATGQRVTLRCSPRSGDLSVYWYQQSLDQGLQFLIQYYNGEERAKGNILERFSAQQFPDLHSELNLSSLELGDSALYFCASSVERSPPIFFGSGTRLTVV.

This clonotype appeared many times. V and J are TRBV18 and TRBJ1-2; D gene unclear. Germline loops: CDR1 KGHSH, CDR2 LQKENI. The CDR3 has 12 amino acids. V shed 6 bases and J shed 6 bases, with 11 bases lying between them. The CDR3 nucleotides read TGTGCCAGCTCTCCAGACAAAAATGGCTACACCTTC. Translating gives CASSPDKNGYTF.

This chain links TRBV7-9 with TRBJ1-2; no clear D gene. Germline CDR1 is SEHNR and CDR2 is FQNEAQ (reference sequence). The CDR3 sequence is 14 residues long. V lost 3 bases, J lost 2 bases, and 10 bases lay in between. CDR3 loop: CASSFDTLNYGYTF. Here the CDR3 DNA reads TGTGCCAGCAGCTTCGACACACTCAACTATGGCTACACCTTC.